One sample yielded the 16 T cell receptor beta chains listed below, sequenced in a study of vaccination effects on CD4 cells after COVID-19. No antigen is known for these receptors. TCRdb's table, derived via immunoSEQ multiplex PCR, lists solely in-frame clones and lacks some. The sample contains about 37,000 clones, approximately 75% of which appear only once. Isolating CD4+ T cells followed 9 to 11 days of culture. The material sequenced was CD4+ T cells from PBMCs cultured without peptide, taken before COVID-19 vaccination. All receptors derive from a human donor who received a COVID-19 vaccine.

The genes are TRBV12-5 and TRBJ2-5, with TRBD2 as a possible D gene (5 bases). The CDR3 totals 18 residues. CDR1 and CDR2 (germline): LGHNT, FRNRAP. The germline V and J ends were trimmed by 2 bases and 3 bases, with 22 bases remaining between them. The CDR3 nucleotides are TGTGCTAGTGGTTTGCCCCGGACGGAGGTTCCTCCCAAAGAGACCCAGTACTTC. Residues: CASGLPRTEVPPKETQYF.

The V gene is TRBV5-4, the J gene TRBJ1-4; D possibly corresponds to TRBD1 (5 bases). CDR1 is SGHNT and CDR2 is YYREEE in the germline V gene (reference sequence). CDR3 length equals 16 residues. The V end was cut by 4 bases, the J end by 0 bases, with 13 bases between. CDR3 sequence (DNA): TGTGCCAGCAGCCCTAGGGGAGGAGCAACTAATGAAAAACTGTTTTTT. It encodes CASSPRGGATNEKLFF.

The V call is TRBV18, the J call TRBJ1-2; D is ambiguous. Germline V CDR1 and CDR2: KGHSH, LQKENI. The length of the CDR3 is 15 residues. Trimming shortened V by 2 bases and J by 5 bases, and 15 bases separated the two germline ends. The chain's CDR3 is CASSPETYGSYGYTF. CDR3 DNA sequence: TGTGCCAGCTCACCAGAAACGTATGGAAGTTATGGCTACACCTTC.

The chain is built from TRBV9 and TRBJ2-2, with TRBD2 matching 8 bases. CDR1 is SGDLS and CDR2 is YYNGEE in the germline V gene. The trim removed 0 bases at V and 2 bases at J, leaving 6 bases unmatched. The CDR3 is made up of 17 amino acids. The DNA for the CDR3 is TGTGCCAGCAGCGTAGACGCGGGGGGTCGTAACACCGGGGAGCTGTTTTTT. The encoded protein is CASSVDAGGRNTGELFF.

This chain's CDR3 is CASRRDDGTGELFF. Written as DNA, the CDR3 is TGTGCCAGCAGGAGGGATGATGGGACCGGGGAGCTGTTTTTT. The chain uses TRBV2 and TRBJ2-2, with D possibly being TRBD2 (5 bases). CDR3 length equals 14 residues. From germline, CDR1 is SNHLY and CDR2 FYNNEI. Trimming took 6 bases from V and 5 from J, leaving 13 bases between them.

The gene calls are TRBV3-1 (or the pseudogene TRBV3-2) and TRBJ2-1; 11 positions agree with TRBD2. CDR3 length: 16 residues. The junction had 7 bases not matched to a gene; V was cut back by 1 base and J by 8 bases. Per the germline V gene, CDR1 is LGHDT and CDR2 is YNNKEL (reference sequence). The CDR3 loop reads CASSQVLTSGVYEQFF. The CDR3 DNA reads as TGTGCCAGCAGCCAAGTCCTGACTAGCGGGGTGTATGAGCAGTTCTTC.

The CDR3 DNA sequence: TGTGCCAGCAGCCCTGACAGGGACAGTCAGCCCCAGCATTTT. This encodes CASSPDRDSQPQHF. The chain couples TRBV7-9 to TRBJ1-5, with TRBD1 identical over 7 bases. The CDR3 extends over 14 amino acids. The junction had 7 bases not matched to a gene; V was cut back by 5 bases and J by 6 bases. CDR1 SEHNR and CDR2 FQNEAQ come from the germline V gene (reference sequence).

This chain joins TRBV27 and TRBJ2-3; 9 bases are a match to TRBD2. The ends lost 3 bases at V and 6 bases at J; junction bases unmatched: 7. The CDR3 totals 15 residues. Germline V gives CDR1 MNHEY, CDR2 SMNVEV (reference sequence). The CDR3 DNA is TGTGCCAGCAGTTTGATGGCTAGCGGGACGGATACGCAGTATTTT. Its protein product is CASSLMASGTDTQYF.

A few counts support this clone. The CDR3 reads CASSSGQPQHF. The CDR3 coding sequence is TGTGCCAGCAGTTCTGGACAGCCCCAGCATTTT. The chain carries TRBV12-3 or TRBV12-4 and TRBJ1-5; D is ambiguous. The CDR3 is made up of 11 amino acids. V was clipped by 4 bases and J by 7 bases, with 5 bases between them.

The rearrangement links TRBV29-1 to TRBJ1-2; D unclear. Germline values: CDR1 SQVTM, CDR2 ANQGSEA. The V and J ends lost 4 bases and 4 bases respectively, with 13 bases between them. CDR3 size: 13 residues. CDR3 nucleotides: TGCAGCGTTGTAGCTGGGCAGTCCTATGGCTACACCTTC. This encodes CSVVAGQSYGYTF.

J is TRBJ2-5 and V is TRBV5-8, with TRBD1 matching 10 bases. The J segment lost 3 bases and the V segment lost 4 bases, leaving 6 bases of the junction unmatched. Germline lookup yields CDR1 SGHTS and CDR2 YDEGEE. This CDR3 contains 15 residues. CDR3 bases: TGTGCCAGCAGCGTCCCGGGGACAGGGGAAGAGACCCAGTACTTC. Amino acids: CASSVPGTGEETQYF.

The chain joins TRBV6-5 to TRBJ1-1; D is unresolved. Germline loops: CDR1 MNHEY, CDR2 SVGAGI. The ends were cut back, 0 bases at V and 1 base at J, with 9 bases in the middle. The CDR3 has 15 amino acids. Here the CDR3 reads CASSYSKTGNTEAFF. CDR3 nucleotide sequence: TGTGCCAGCAGTTACTCGAAAACCGGGAACACTGAAGCTTTCTTT.

This clone showed up just a few times. The gene calls are TRBV25-1 and TRBJ1-5; 7 positions agree with TRBD1. Germline CDR1 MGHDK, CDR2 SYGVNS. This CDR3 has 14 residues. V was pared by 6 bases and J by 1 base, with 3 bases of the junction left unmatched. CDR3 sequence reads: CASSLTGSNQPQHF. CDR3 DNA sequence: TGTGCCAGCAGCCTGACAGGGAGCAATCAGCCCCAGCATTTT. Full variable domain (remainder filled in from reference TRBV25-1 and TRBJ1-5): EADIYQTPRYLVIGTGKKITLECSQTMGHDKMYWYQQDPGMELHLIHYSYGVNSTEKGDLSSESTVSRIRTEHFPLTLESARPSHTSQYLCASSLTGSNQPQHFGDGTRLSIL.

The sample holds a few counts of this clone. The chain joins TRBV28 to TRBJ2-2, with D maybe TRBD1 (5 bases). Trimming removed 5 bases from V and 6 bases from J, with 13 bases in between. Per germline, CDR1 MDHEN and CDR2 SYDVKM. The CDR3 covers 14 residues. The CDR3 region has the DNA TGTGCCAGCAGTGAAACAGGTTATCCCGGGGAGCTGTTTTTT. As protein: CASSETGYPGELFF.

This clone showed up just a few times. The CDR3 nucleotides read TGTGCCAGCAGCCAGGAAATAGCGGGGCGGACGACCGGGGAGCTGTTTTTT. Residues: CASSQEIAGRTTGELFF. The V gene is TRBV4-2, the J gene TRBJ2-2; the match to TRBD2 covers 8 bases. From germline, CDR1 is LGHNA and CDR2 YNFKEQ. Germline trimming cut 3 bases from V and 5 bases from J; bases unmatched to any gene: 11. CDR3 length equals 17 residues.

The chain links TRBV9 to TRBJ1-3; unclear D gene. The CDR3 has 13 amino acids. The V end was cut by 3 bases, the J end by 2 bases, with 6 bases between. Germline loops: CDR1 SGDLS, CDR2 YYNGEE. For the CDR3, the DNA is TGTGCCAGCAGCGCCATCGCTGGAAACACCATATATTTT. Its translation: CASSAIAGNTIYF. The full variable domain, its missing parts supplied by reference TRBV9 and TRBJ1-3, is DSGVTQTPKHLITATGQRVTLRCSPRSGDLSVYWYQQSLDQGLQFLIQYYNGEERAKGNILERFSAQQFPDLHSELNLSSLELGDSALYFCASSAIAGNTIYFGEGSWLTVV.